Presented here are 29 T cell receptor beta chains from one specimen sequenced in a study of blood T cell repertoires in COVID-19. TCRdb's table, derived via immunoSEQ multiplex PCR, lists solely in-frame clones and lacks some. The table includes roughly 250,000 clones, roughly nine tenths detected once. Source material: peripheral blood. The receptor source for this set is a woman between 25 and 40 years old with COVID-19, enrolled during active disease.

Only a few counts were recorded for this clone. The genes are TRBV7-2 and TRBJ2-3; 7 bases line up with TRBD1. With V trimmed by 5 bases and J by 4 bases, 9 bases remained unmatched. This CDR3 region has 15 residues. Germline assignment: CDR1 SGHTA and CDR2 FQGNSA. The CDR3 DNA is TGTGCCAGCAGCAGCCAGACAGGGCCGGCAGATACGCAGTATTTT. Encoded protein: CASSSQTGPADTQYF. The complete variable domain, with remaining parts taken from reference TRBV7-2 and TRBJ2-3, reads GAGVSQSPSNKVTEKGKDVELRCDPISGHTALYWYRQSLGQGLEFLIYFQGNSAPDKSGLPSDRFSAERTGGSVSTLTIQRTQQEDSAVYLCASSSQTGPADTQYFGPGTRLTVL.

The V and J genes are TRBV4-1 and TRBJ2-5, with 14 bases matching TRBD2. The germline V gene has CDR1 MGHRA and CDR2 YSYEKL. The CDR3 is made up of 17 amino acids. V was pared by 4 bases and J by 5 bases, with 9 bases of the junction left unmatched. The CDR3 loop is CASSPRTSGGPGETQYF. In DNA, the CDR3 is TGCGCCAGCAGCCCACGGACTAGCGGGGGGCCAGGGGAGACCCAGTACTTC.

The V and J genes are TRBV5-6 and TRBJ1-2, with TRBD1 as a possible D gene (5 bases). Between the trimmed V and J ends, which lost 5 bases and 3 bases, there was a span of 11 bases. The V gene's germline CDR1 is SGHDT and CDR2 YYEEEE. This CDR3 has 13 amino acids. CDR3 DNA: TGTGCCAGCAGGGACACGGGCTACTATGGCTACACCTTC. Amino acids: CASRDTGYYGYTF.

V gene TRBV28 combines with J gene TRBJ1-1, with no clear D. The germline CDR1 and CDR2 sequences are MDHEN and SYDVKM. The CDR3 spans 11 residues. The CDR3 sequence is CVAEENTEAFF. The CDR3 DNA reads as TGTGTCGCAGAGGAGAACACTGAAGCTTTCTTT. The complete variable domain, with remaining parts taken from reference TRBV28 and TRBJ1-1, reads DVKVTQSSRYLVKRTGEKVFLECVQDMDHENMFWYRQDPGLGLRLIYFSYDVKMKEKGDIPEGYSVSREKKERFSLILESASTNQTSMYLCVAEENTEAFFGQGTRLTVV.

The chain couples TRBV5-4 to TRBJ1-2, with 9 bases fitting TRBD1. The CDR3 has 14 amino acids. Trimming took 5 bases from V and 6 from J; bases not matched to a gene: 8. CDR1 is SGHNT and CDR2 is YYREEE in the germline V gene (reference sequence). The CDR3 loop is CASRKSGTGNGYTF. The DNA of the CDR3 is TGTGCCAGCAGAAAGTCCGGGACAGGGAATGGCTACACCTTC. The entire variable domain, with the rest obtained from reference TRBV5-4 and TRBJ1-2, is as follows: ETGVTQSPTHLIKTRGQQVTLRCSSQSGHNTVSWYQQALGQGPQFIFQYYREEENGRGNFPPRFSGLQFPNYSSELNVNALELDDSALYLCASRKSGTGNGYTFGSGTRLTVV.

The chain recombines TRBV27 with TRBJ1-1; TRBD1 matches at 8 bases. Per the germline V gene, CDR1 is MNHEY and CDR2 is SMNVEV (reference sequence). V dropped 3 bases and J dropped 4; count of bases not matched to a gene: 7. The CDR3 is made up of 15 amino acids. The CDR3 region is CASSFQGARSTEAFF. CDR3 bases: TGTGCCAGCAGTTTCCAGGGGGCGAGGAGCACTGAAGCTTTCTTT.

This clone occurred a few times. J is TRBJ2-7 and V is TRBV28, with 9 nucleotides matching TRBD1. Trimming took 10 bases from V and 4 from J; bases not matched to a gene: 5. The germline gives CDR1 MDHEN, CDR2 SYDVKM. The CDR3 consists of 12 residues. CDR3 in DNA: TGTGCCACAGGGACAGGGAATTACGAGCAGTACTTC. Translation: CATGTGNYEQYF. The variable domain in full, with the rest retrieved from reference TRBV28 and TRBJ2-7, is DVKVTQSSRYLVKRTGEKVFLECVQDMDHENMFWYRQDPGLGLRLIYFSYDVKMKEKGDIPEGYSVSREKKERFSLILESASTNQTSMYLCATGTGNYEQYFGPGTRLTVT.

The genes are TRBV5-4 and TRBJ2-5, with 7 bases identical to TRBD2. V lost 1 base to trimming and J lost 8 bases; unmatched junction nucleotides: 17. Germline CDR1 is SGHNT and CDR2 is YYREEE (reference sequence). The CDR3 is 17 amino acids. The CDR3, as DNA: TGTGCCAGCAGCTTGCACGTTCTCGCGGGGGAAGAAGGTACCCAGTACTTC. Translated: CASSLHVLAGEEGTQYF. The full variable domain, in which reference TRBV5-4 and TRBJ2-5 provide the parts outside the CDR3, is ETGVTQSPTHLIKTRGQQVTLRCSSQSGHNTVSWYQQALGQGPQFIFQYYREEENGRGNFPPRFSGLQFPNYSSELNVNALELDDSALYLCASSLHVLAGEEGTQYFGPGTRLLVL.

CDR3 sequence: CASSEGLAGFSGANVLTF. CDR3 coding DNA: TGTGCCAGCAGCGAGGGACTAGCGGGATTCTCTGGGGCCAACGTCCTGACTTTC. The genes are TRBV11-2 and TRBJ2-6; 13 nucleotides line up with TRBD2. Germline CDR1 and CDR2: SGHAT and FQNNGV. With V trimmed by 5 bases and J by 0 bases, 4 bases remained unmatched. The CDR3 covers 18 residues.

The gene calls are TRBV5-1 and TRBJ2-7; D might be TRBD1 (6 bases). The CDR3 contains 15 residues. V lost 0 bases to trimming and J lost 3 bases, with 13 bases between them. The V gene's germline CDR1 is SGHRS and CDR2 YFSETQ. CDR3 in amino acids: CASSLGGGTVYEQYF. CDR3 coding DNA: TGCGCCAGCAGCTTGGGAGGGGGAACGGTCTACGAGCAGTACTTC.

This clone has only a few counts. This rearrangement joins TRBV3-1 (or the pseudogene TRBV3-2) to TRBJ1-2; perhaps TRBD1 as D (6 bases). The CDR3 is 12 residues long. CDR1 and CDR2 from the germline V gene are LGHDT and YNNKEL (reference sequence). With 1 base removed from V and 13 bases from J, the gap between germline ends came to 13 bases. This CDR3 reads CASSQGGHRGTF. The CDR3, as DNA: TGTGCCAGCAGCCAAGGGGGACACCGAGGCACCTTC.

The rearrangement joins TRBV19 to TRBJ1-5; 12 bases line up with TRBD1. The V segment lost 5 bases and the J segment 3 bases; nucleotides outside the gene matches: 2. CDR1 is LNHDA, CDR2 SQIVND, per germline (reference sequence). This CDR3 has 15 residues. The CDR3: CASSWGQGANQPQHF. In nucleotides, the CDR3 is TGTGCCAGTAGTTGGGGACAGGGGGCCAATCAGCCCCAGCATTTT.

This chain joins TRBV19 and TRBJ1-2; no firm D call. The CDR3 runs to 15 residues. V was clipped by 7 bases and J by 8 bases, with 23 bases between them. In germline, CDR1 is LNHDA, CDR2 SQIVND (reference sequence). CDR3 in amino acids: CASTSTEKRARGYTF. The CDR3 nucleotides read TGTGCCAGTACCTCAACTGAGAAGCGGGCTAGGGGCTACACCTTC. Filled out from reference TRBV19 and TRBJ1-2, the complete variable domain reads DGGITQSPKYLFRKEGQNVTLSCEQNLNHDAMYWYRQDPGQGLRLIYYSQIVNDFQKGDIAEGYSVSREKKESFPLTVTSAQKNPTAFYLCASTSTEKRARGYTFGSGTRLTVV.

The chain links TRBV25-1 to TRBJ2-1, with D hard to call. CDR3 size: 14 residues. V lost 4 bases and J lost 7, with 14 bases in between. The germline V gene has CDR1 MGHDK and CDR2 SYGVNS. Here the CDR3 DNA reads TGTGCCAGCAGTGTGAGGTCATTCGGGAATGAGCAGTTCTTC. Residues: CASSVRSFGNEQFF.

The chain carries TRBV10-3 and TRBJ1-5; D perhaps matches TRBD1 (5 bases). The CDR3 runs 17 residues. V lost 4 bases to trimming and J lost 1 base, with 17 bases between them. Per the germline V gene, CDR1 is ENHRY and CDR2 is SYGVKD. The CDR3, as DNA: TGTGCCATCAGTGCGGGACGTAGTCGGGGGAGCAATCAGCCCCAGCATTTT. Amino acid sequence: CAISAGRSRGSNQPQHF.

DNA of the CDR3: TGCAGTGCTAGTGAATTTCCAAATTCACCCCTCCACTTT. It yields the protein CSASEFPNSPLHF. The chain uses TRBV20-1 and TRBJ1-6; D gene unclear. This CDR3 spans 13 amino acids. CDR1 is DFQATT, CDR2 SNEGSKA, per germline (reference sequence). V was pared by 3 bases and J by 7 bases, with 10 bases between.

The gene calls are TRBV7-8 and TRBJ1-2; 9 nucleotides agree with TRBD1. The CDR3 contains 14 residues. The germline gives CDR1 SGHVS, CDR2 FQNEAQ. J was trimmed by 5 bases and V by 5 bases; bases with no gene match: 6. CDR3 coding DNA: TGTGCCAGCAGCCAGGGACAGGGTGGTTATGGCTACACCTTC. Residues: CASSQGQGGYGYTF.

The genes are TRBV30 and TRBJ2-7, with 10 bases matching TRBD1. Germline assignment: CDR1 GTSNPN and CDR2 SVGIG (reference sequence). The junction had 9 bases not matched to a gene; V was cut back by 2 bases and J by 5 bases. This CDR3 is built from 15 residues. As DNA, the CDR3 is TGTGCCTGGAGTACTCTGGGGACAGGGGAGGACGAGCAGTACTTC. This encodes CAWSTLGTGEDEQYF.

The DNA of the CDR3 is TGTGCCAGCAGCCCGGGCTCGACAGGCCCACAAGAGACCCAGTACTTC. Translated, it gives CASSPGSTGPQETQYF. The chain uses TRBV5-4 and TRBJ2-5, with D perhaps TRBD1 (6 bases). The CDR3 is 16 residues long. In germline, CDR1 is SGHNT, CDR2 YYREEE (reference sequence). V was clipped by 4 bases and J by 2 bases, with 18 bases between them. The complete variable domain, with remaining parts taken from reference TRBV5-4 and TRBJ2-5, reads ETGVTQSPTHLIKTRGQQVTLRCSSQSGHNTVSWYQQALGQGPQFIFQYYREEENGRGNFPPRFSGLQFPNYSSELNVNALELDDSALYLCASSPGSTGPQETQYFGPGTRLLVL.

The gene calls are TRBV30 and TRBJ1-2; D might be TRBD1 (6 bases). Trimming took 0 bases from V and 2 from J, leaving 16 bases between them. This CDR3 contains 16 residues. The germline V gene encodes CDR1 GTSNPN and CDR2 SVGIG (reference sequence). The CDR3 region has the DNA TGTGCCTGGAGTGTACTCAGTCCGAGGGGGAACTATGGCTACACCTTC. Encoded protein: CAWSVLSPRGNYGYTF.

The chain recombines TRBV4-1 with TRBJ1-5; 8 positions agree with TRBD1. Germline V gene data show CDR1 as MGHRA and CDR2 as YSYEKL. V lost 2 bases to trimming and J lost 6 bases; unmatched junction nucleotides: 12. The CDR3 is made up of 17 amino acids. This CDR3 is CASSQRQGLVVPQPQHF. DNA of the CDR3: TGCGCCAGCAGCCAAAGACAGGGGTTAGTAGTTCCTCAGCCCCAGCATTTT.

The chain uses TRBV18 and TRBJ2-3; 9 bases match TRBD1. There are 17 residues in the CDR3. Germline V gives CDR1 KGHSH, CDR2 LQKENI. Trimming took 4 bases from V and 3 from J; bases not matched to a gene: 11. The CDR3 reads CASSLTTGTGMTDTQYF. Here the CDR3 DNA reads TGTGCCAGCTCACTTACAACCGGGACAGGGATGACAGATACGCAGTATTTT.

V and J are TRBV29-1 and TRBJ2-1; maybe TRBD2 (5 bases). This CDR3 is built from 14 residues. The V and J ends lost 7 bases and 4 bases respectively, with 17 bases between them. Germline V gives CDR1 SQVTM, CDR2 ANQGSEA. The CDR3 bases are TGCAGCGCTACCCGGACTGGATCTTACAATGAGCAGTTCTTC. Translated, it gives CSATRTGSYNEQFF.

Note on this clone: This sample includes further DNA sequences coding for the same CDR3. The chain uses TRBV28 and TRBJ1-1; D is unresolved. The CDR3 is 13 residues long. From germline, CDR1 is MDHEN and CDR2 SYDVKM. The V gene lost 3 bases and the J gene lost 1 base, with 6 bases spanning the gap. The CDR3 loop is CASSLGRNTEAFF. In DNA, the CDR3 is TGTGCCAGCAGTTTGGGCAGGAACACTGAAGCTTTCTTT.

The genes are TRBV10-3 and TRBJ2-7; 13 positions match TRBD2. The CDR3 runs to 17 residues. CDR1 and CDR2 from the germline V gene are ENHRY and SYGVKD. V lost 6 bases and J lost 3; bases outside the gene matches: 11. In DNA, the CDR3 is TGTGCCATCAGCCCCGGCCCGGGACTAGCGGGACTCTACGAGCAGTACTTC. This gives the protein CAISPGPGLAGLYEQYF.

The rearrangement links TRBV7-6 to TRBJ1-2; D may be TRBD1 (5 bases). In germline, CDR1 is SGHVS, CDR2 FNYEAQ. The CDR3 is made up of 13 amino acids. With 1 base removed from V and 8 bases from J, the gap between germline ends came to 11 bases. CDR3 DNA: TGTGCCAGCAGCTTAGTAGGGGAGGAAGGCTACACCTTC. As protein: CASSLVGEEGYTF.

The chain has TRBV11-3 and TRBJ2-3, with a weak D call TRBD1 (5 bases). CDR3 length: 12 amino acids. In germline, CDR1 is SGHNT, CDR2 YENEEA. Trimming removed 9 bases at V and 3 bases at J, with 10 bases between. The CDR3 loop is CARPDRTDTQYF. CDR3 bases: TGTGCCAGGCCCGACAGAACAGATACGCAGTATTTT.

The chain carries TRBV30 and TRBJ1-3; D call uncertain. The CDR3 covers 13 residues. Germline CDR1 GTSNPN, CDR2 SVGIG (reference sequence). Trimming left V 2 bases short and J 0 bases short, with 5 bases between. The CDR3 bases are TGTGCCTGGAGTATAAACTCTGGAAACACCATATATTTT. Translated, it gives CAWSINSGNTIYF.

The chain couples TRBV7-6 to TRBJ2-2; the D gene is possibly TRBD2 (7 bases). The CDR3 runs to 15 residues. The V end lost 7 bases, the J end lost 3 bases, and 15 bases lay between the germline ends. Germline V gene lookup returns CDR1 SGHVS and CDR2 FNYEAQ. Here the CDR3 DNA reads TGTGCCAGCACCACCCGGGGGGCCCACACCGGGGAGCTGTTTTTT. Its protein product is CASTTRGAHTGELFF. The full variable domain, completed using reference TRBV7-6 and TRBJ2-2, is GAGVSQSPRYKVTKRGQDVALRCDPISGHVSLYWYRQALGQGPEFLTYFNYEAQQDKSGLPNDRFSAERPEGSISTLTIQRTEQRDSAMYRCASTTRGAHTGELFFGEGSRLTVL.